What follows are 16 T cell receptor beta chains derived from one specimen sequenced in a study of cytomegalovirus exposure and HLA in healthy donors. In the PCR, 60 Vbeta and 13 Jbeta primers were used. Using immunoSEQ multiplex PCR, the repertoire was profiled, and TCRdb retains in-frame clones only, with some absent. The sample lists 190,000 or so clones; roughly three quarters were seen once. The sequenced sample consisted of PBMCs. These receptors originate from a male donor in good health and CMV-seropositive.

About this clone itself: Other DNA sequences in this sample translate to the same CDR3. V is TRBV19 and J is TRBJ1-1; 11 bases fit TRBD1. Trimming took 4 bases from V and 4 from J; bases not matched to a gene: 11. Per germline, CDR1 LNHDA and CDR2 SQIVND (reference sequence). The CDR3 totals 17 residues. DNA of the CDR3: TGTGCCAGTAGTAAGTCCCTTTGGACAGGGGGCGGCACTGAAGCTTTCTTT. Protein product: CASSKSLWTGGGTEAFF.

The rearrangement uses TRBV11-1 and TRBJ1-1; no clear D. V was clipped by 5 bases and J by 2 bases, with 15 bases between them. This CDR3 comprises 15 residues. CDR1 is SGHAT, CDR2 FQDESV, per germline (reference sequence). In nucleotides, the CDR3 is TGTGCCAGCAGCACCGGCAACACGGGAAACACTGAAGCTTTCTTT. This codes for CASSTGNTGNTEAFF.

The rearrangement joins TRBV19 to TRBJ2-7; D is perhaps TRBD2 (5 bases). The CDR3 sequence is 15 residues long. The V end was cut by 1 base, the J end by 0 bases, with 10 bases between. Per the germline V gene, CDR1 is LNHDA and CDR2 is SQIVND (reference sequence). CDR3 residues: CASSIVDSSSYEQYF. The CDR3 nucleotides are TGTGCCAGTAGTATAGTGGACTCCAGCTCCTACGAGCAGTACTTC.

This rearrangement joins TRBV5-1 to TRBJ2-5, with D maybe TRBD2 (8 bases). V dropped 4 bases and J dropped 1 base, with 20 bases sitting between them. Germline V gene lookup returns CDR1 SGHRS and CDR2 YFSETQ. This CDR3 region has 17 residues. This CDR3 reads CASSPFRDSGSQETQYF. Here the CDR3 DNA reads TGCGCCAGCAGCCCCTTCCGGGACAGCGGGAGCCAAGAGACCCAGTACTTC.

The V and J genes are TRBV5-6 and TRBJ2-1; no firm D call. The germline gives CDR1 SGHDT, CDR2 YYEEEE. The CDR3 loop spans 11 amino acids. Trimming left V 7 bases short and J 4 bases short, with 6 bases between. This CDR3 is CASLRYNEQFF. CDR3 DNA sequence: TGTGCCAGCCTCAGATACAATGAGCAGTTCTTC.

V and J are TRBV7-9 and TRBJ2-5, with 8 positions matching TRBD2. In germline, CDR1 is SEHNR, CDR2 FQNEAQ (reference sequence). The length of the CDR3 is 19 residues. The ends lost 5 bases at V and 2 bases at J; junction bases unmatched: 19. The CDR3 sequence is CASSPSWAERSGGQETQYF. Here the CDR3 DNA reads TGTGCCAGCAGCCCGAGTTGGGCCGAGAGGAGCGGGGGACAAGAGACCCAGTACTTC.

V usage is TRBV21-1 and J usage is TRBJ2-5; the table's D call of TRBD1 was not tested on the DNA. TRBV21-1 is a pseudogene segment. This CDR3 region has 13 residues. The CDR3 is CASSTGFRETQYF. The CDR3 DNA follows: TGTGCCAGCAGCACAGGGTTTCGGGAGACCCAGTACTTC.

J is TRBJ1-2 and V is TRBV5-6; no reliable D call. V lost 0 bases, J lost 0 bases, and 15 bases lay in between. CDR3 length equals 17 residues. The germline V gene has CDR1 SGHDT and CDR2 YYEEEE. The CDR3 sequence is CASSLEVRQTPNYGYTF. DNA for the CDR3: TGTGCCAGCAGCTTGGAGGTGAGGCAGACCCCTAACTATGGCTACACCTTC.

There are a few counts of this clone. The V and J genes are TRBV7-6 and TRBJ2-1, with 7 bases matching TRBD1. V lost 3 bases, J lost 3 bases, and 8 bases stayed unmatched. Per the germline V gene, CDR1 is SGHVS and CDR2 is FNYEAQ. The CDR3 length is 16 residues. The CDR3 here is CASSFRGGQDYNEQFF. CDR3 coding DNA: TGTGCCAGCAGCTTTAGAGGCGGACAGGACTACAATGAGCAGTTCTTC.

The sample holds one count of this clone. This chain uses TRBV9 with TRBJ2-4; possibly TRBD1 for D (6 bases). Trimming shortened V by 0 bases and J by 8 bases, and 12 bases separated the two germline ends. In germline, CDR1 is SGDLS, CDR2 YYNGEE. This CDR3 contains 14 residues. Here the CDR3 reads CASSVVGQRDIQYF. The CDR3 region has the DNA TGTGCCAGCAGCGTAGTGGGACAAAGGGACATTCAGTACTTC.

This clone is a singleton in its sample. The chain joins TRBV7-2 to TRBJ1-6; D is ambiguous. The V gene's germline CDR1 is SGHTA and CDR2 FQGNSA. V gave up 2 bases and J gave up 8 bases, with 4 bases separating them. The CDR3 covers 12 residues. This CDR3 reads CASSLQDSPLHF. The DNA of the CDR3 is TGTGCCAGCAGCTTACAGGATTCACCCCTCCACTTT.

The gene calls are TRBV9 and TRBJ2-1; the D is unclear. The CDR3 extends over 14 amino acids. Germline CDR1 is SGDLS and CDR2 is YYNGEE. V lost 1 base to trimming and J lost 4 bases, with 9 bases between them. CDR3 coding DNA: TGTGCCAGCAGCGTACAGGATCGGTACAATGAGCAGTTCTTC. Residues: CASSVQDRYNEQFF.

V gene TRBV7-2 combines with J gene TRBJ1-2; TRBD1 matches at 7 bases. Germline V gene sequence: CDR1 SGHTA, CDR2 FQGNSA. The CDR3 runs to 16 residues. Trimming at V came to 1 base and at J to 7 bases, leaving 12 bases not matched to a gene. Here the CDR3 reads CASSLGRGQPGGGYTF. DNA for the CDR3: TGTGCCAGCAGCTTAGGGCGGGGACAGCCCGGAGGTGGCTACACCTTC.

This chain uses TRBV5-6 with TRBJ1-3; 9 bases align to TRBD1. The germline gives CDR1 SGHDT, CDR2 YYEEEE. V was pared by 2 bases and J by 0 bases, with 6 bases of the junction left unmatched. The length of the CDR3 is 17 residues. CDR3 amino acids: CASSFTTGGHSGNTIYF. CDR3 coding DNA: TGTGCCAGCAGCTTTACGACAGGGGGACACTCTGGAAACACCATATATTTT.

CDR3 region: CASSVKRGAYNEQFF. In DNA, the CDR3 is TGTGCCAGCAGTGTAAAGCGGGGGGCCTACAATGAGCAGTTCTTC. The V call is TRBV2, the J call TRBJ2-1, with 9 bases lining up with TRBD2. V trimming: 4 bases; J trimming: 2 bases; junction bases outside the gene matches: 3. CDR3 size: 15 residues. Germline V gene sequence: CDR1 SNHLY, CDR2 FYNNEI.

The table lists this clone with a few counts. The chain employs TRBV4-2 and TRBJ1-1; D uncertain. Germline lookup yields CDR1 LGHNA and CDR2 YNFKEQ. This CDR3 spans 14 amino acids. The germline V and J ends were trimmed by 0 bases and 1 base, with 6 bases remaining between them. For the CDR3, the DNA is TGTGCCAGCAGCCAAGATTCAGGGAACACTGAAGCTTTCTTT. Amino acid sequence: CASSQDSGNTEAFF.